This T cell receptor beta chain was found in a study of cytomegalovirus exposure and HLA in healthy donors. For the study at large: The 120 or so validation repertoires matched the approximately 700 first-cohort repertoires in platform, a later analysis reported.

For this clone: The antigen is unknown.

Whole-study findings and limits: Overall, about 160 TCR beta chains were annotated as cytomegalovirus-associated. Reportedly, diagnosis of cytomegalovirus status by the classifier showed high specificity and sensitivity. The majority of TCR sequences were rare, yet some public TCRs appeared in many donors.

Profiling relied on immunoSEQ multiplex PCR, and the TCRdb table lists in-frame clones only, not all of them. The table includes 90,000 to 120,000 clones, approximately 85% detected once. The CDR3 totals 16 residues. V lost 5 bases and J lost 1; bases outside the gene matches: 10. Per germline, CDR1 SGDLS and CDR2 YYNGEE. The receptor comes from a woman aged 18-30 years in good health and CMV-seronegative. The sequencing sample was made of PBMCs. This chain joins TRBV9 and TRBJ1-1; 8 nucleotides align to TRBD1. The chain's CDR3 is CASRSRRQGANTEAFF. CDR3 DNA: TGTGCCAGCAGATCGAGGCGGCAGGGGGCGAACACTGAAGCTTTCTTT.